This entry concerns a single TCR beta chain. Clones were read by immunoSEQ multiplex PCR, and TCRdb kept only the in-frame ones, dropping some. The sample consists of fewer than 1 million clones, 96% of them appearing once. This entry belongs to a study of shared clonotypes between healthy human individuals. CDR1 is WSHSY and CDR2 is SAAADI in the germline V gene. The length of the CDR3 is 18 residues. Trimming removed 4 bases from V and 3 bases from J; junction bases left unmatched: 18. Naive-designated CD8 cells lacked CD45RO, were positively enriched for CCR7, and omitted terminally differentiated effector memory CD45RA+ cells.

This rearrangement joins TRBV10-2 to TRBJ2-7; 7 bases line up with TRBD1. The sample taken for sequencing was naive CD8+ T cells sorted from blood. The receptor comes from a young man in good health. In DNA form, the CDR3 reads TGCGCCAGCAGTGGTGACAGGGAGTTAAGAGTAGGTCTCTACGAGCAGTACTTC. The encoded protein is CASSGDRELRVGLYEQYF.